The rows below give T cell receptor beta chains drawn from one sample of a study of T-cell memory formation after mild COVID-19. TCRdb recomputed calls from the 5' RACE reads with MiXCR, one row per CDR3 protein. The sample includes hundreds of thousands of distinct CDR3 sequences, roughly 17% seen only once; the top ten take 22%. The specimen was PBMCs or a T cell subset sorted from them (not recorded which). The receptors stem from a man between 18 and 35 years old who had mild COVID-19 (a few samples of this study predate the infection). Cell type and time point are not known. Both conserved end residues are part of each CDR3. D genes are given only for firm matches. Size tells how often a clone was seen (once, few, many) or the class of an expanded clone, and some rows leave it out.

d_call | j_call | clone_size | v_call | cdr3_length | cdr3_aa | cdr3_nt
- | TRBJ1-6 | - | TRBV2 | 11 | CASRQNSPIHF | TGTGCCAGTCGACAGAATTCACCCATCCACTTT
- | TRBJ1-1 | - | TRBV6-5 | 15 | CASSYNLDGDTEAFF | TGTGCCAGCAGTTACAATCTCGACGGGGACACTGAAGCTTTCTTT
TRBD2 | TRBJ2-1 | - | TRBV5-1 | 15 | CASSLGLAGGREQFF | TGCGCCAGCAGCTTGGGACTAGCGGGGGGGCGAGAGCAGTTCTTC
- | TRBJ2-4 | many | TRBV5-6 | 14 | CATNSRGADDIQYF | TGTGCCACCAACTCTAGGGGGGCTGATGACATTCAGTACTTC
- | TRBJ2-7 | few | TRBV18 | 15 | CASSPGTSNSYEQYF | TGTGCCAGCTCACCTGGAACCTCAAACTCCTACGAGCAGTACTTC
TRBD1 | TRBJ2-4 | few | TRBV2 | 14 | CASSPRQGKNIQYF | TGTGCCAGCAGCCCCCGACAGGGCAAAAACATTCAGTACTTC
- | TRBJ2-2 | - | TRBV19 | 15 | CASNGVNLNTGELFF | TGTGCCAGTAACGGGGTGAACCTGAACACCGGGGAGCTGTTTTTT
TRBD2 | TRBJ2-2 | - | TRBV20-1 | 15 | CSARDGTRRAGELFF | TGCAGTGCTAGAGATGGGACTAGGAGGGCCGGGGAGCTGTTTTTT
- | TRBJ1-6 | - | TRBV9 | 12 | CASSGSHSPLHF | TGTGCCAGCAGCGGCAGTCATTCACCCCTCCACTTT
- | TRBJ2-1 | - | TRBV5-1 | 12 | CASSFEQGAGFF | TGCGCCAGCAGCTTCGAACAAGGGGCCGGGTTCTTC
- | TRBJ1-1 | - | TRBV6-2/TRBV6-3 | 12 | CAIGISNTEAFF | TGTGCCATCGGGATTTCGAACACTGAAGCTTTCTTT
- | TRBJ1-3 | - | TRBV5-5 | 16 | CASSLGGRISGNTIYF | TGTGCCAGCAGCTTGGGGGGACGGATCTCTGGAAACACCATATATTTT
- | TRBJ2-2 | few | TRBV10-3 | 16 | CAIKKEQASNTGELFF | TGTGCCATCAAAAAAGAACAGGCCTCGAACACCGGGGAGCTGTTTTTT
- | TRBJ2-5 | - | TRBV20-1 | 15 | CSGAILGQQQETQYF | TGCAGTGGGGCCATCCTCGGACAGCAACAAGAGACCCAGTACTTC
TRBD2 | TRBJ2-2 | - | TRBV7-9 | 15 | CASSSGTSLTGELFF | TGTGCCAGCAGCTCCGGGACTAGCCTCACCGGGGAGCTGTTTTTT
- | TRBJ2-7 | few | TRBV5-1 | 12 | CASSKDRYEQYF | TGCGCCAGCAGCAAGGACAGATACGAGCAGTACTTC
TRBD2 | TRBJ2-2 | - | TRBV9 | 16 | CASSRPGLIDTGELFF | TGTGCCAGCAGTCGACCGGGACTAATAGATACCGGGGAGCTGTTTTTT
- | TRBJ2-6 | few | TRBV20-1 | 15 | CSANRQSSGANVLTF | TGCAGTGCTAACAGACAGTCCTCTGGGGCCAACGTCCTGACTTTC
- | TRBJ2-3 | many | TRBV12-3/TRBV12-4 | 15 | CASSRSFGGTDTQYF | TGTGCCAGCAGCAGAAGTTTCGGGGGAACAGATACGCAGTATTTT
- | TRBJ2-2 | - | TRBV10-2 | 13 | CASRGVSTGELFF | TGCGCCAGCAGGGGAGTGAGCACCGGGGAGCTGTTTTTT
- | TRBJ1-5 | few | TRBV18 | 16 | CASSRQGPTDNQPQHF | TGTGCCAGCTCACGGCAGGGACCGACCGACAATCAGCCCCAGCATTTT
- | TRBJ2-7 | - | TRBV7-2 | 17 | CASSSGGWAGPPYEQYF | TGTGCCAGCAGCTCCGGGGGTTGGGCGGGGCCCCCCTACGAGCAGTACTTC
TRBD1 | TRBJ2-1 | - | TRBV20-1 | 16 | CSARDRQGVGENEQFF | TGCAGTGCTAGAGATCGACAGGGAGTAGGGGAAAATGAGCAGTTCTTC
TRBD2 | TRBJ2-3 | few | TRBV24-1 | 16 | CATSDTLAGGPDTQYF | TGTGCCACCAGTGACACACTAGCGGGGGGGCCAGATACGCAGTATTTT
TRBD2 | TRBJ2-3 | few | TRBV5-1 | 15 | CASRGGDWSTDTQYF | TGCGCCAGCAGGGGAGGGGACTGGAGCACAGATACGCAGTATTTT
- | TRBJ2-5 | - | TRBV5-1 | 14 | CASSGPGDQETQYF | TGCGCCAGCAGCGGGCCAGGCGACCAAGAGACCCAGTACTTC
TRBD2 | TRBJ2-1 | many | TRBV20-1 | 12 | CSAGGVVHEQFF | TGCAGTGCGGGGGGGGTGGTGCATGAGCAGTTCTTC
- | TRBJ1-1 | - | TRBV29-1 | 10 | CSVVQGGAFF | TGCAGCGTAGTACAGGGAGGAGCTTTCTTT
TRBD1 | TRBJ1-6 | few | TRBV3-1 | 16 | CASIWTGSSYNSPLHF | TGTGCCAGCATCTGGACAGGGAGCTCCTATAATTCACCCCTCCACTTT
TRBD2 | TRBJ2-5 | few | TRBV9 | 15 | CASSAEGLAKETQYF | TGTGCCAGCAGCGCCGAGGGACTAGCGAAAGAGACCCAGTACTTC
- | TRBJ2-3 | - | TRBV5-1 | 15 | CASSLTTGLTDTQYF | TGCGCCAGCAGCTTGACGACAGGCCTCACAGATACGCAGTATTTT
- | TRBJ2-3 | few | TRBV5-1 | 14 | CASSFGPTADTQYF | TGCGCCAGCAGCTTCGGGCCGACAGCAGATACGCAGTATTTT
- | TRBJ2-5 | few | TRBV7-3 | 13 | CASSTGTAETQYF | TGTGCCAGCAGCACTGGGACGGCGGAGACCCAGTACTTC
TRBD2 | TRBJ2-6 | many | TRBV9 | 15 | CASSPGGSGANVLTF | TGTGCCAGCAGCCCGGGGGGCTCTGGGGCCAACGTCCTGACTTTC
TRBD2 | TRBJ2-7 | many | TRBV7-9 | 15 | CASSLAGGSSYEQYF | TGTGCCAGCAGCTTAGCGGGGGGGAGCTCCTACGAGCAGTACTTC
- | TRBJ1-4 | - | TRBV9 | 15 | CASSVVGAANEKLFF | TGTGCCAGCAGCGTAGTAGGGGCAGCTAATGAAAAACTGTTTTTT
TRBD2 | TRBJ2-5 | - | TRBV5-1 | 15 | CASSLATRGEETQYF | TGCGCCAGCAGCTTGGCCACGCGGGGGGAAGAGACCCAGTACTTC
- | TRBJ2-3 | few | TRBV9 | 15 | CASSVAWGRTDTQYF | TGTGCCAGCAGCGTAGCTTGGGGGCGCACAGATACGCAGTATTTT
- | TRBJ1-4 | - | TRBV18 | 16 | CASSQVEGRINEKLFF | TGTGCCAGCTCGCAAGTAGAGGGGAGGATTAATGAAAAACTGTTTTTT
- | TRBJ2-3 | many | TRBV12-3/TRBV12-4 | 15 | CASSLLGGLTDTQYF | TGTGCCAGCAGTTTGCTTGGGGGACTCACAGATACGCAGTATTTT
TRBD1 | TRBJ1-2 | - | TRBV5-1 | 17 | CASSRERQGTSNYGYTF | TGCGCCAGCAGCCGGGAAAGACAGGGAACAAGTAACTATGGCTACACCTTC
TRBD1 | TRBJ1-2 | few | TRBV10-3 | 15 | CAIHNSGQGTYGYTF | TGTGCCATCCATAATTCGGGACAGGGGACCTATGGCTACACCTTC
- | TRBJ1-5 | - | TRBV4-1 | 13 | CASSQDPRQPQHF | TGCGCCAGCAGCCAAGATCCGCGTCAGCCCCAGCATTTT
- | TRBJ2-3 | - | TRBV6-2/TRBV6-3 | 11 | CASTEQDTQYF | TGTGCCAGCACTGAGCAAGATACGCAGTATTTT
- | TRBJ2-1 | - | TRBV12-3/TRBV12-4 | 17 | CASSPTDLRGSGNEQFF | TGTGCCAGCAGCCCTACCGACTTACGGGGTAGTGGGAATGAGCAGTTCTTC
- | TRBJ1-2 | - | TRBV6-6 | 15 | CASSDRVRTNYGYTF | TGTGCCAGCAGTGATAGGGTTCGGACTAACTATGGCTACACCTTC
- | TRBJ2-3 | many | TRBV20-1 | 14 | CSASWGRGTDTQYF | TGCAGTGCTAGCTGGGGTCGGGGCACAGATACGCAGTATTTT
TRBD1 | TRBJ1-1 | few | TRBV7-2 | 15 | CASSTGQGAHTEAFF | TGTGCCAGCAGCACGGGACAGGGGGCGCACACTGAAGCTTTCTTT
TRBD1 | TRBJ2-3 | - | TRBV12-3/TRBV12-4 | 16 | CASSGGQEAFTDTQYF | TGTGCCAGCAGTGGCGGACAGGAGGCCTTCACAGATACGCAGTATTTT
- | TRBJ2-1 | - | TRBV5-1 | 16 | CASSLEGVRSYNEQFF | TGCGCCAGCAGCTTGGAGGGGGTTAGGTCCTACAATGAGCAGTTCTTC